The clone carrying this T cell receptor beta chain was counted a single time. Its antigen remains unidentified. These data belong to a study of T cell responses to AZD1222 COVID-19 vaccine. Overall study context: Second-dose intervals of approximately 4 or approximately 12 weeks were pooled.

Sequencing was performed with immunoSEQ multiplex PCR; in TCRdb, only in-frame clones are kept and a portion is missing. The table records some 110,000 clones, nearly 95% of them present only once. The CDR3 is made up of 14 amino acids. Germline CDR1 MNHEY, CDR2 SVGAGI. V dropped 2 bases and J dropped 8 bases, with 13 bases sitting between them. Whole-study results and caveats: At study baseline, merely six AZD1222 recipients were seropositive.

The receptor was derived from an adult in good health. The J gene is TRBJ1-5, the V gene TRBV6-5; D is perhaps TRBD1 (6 bases). Sample: peripheral blood, taken on day 0 of AZD1222 vaccination. The CDR3 bases are TGTGCCAGCAGTTACAGGGCAGGGGTTGAGCCCCAGCATTTT. Translated, it gives CASSYRAGVEPQHF.